This T cell receptor beta chain was captured in a study of blood T cell repertoires in COVID-19. Study-level background: Acute and convalescent COVID-19 specimens originated in the United States, Italy and Spain.

CDR1 and CDR2 (germline): DFQATT, SNEGSKA (reference sequence). The CDR3 has 15 amino acids. Trimming removed 3 bases from V and 4 bases from J, with 17 bases in between. Authors' data handling: Cell counts per sample came from amplifying reference gene primers. Using immunoSEQ multiplex PCR, the repertoire was profiled, and TCRdb retains in-frame clones only, with some absent. V and J calls and clone size are given by that table; D and trimming were obtained from the DNA. The sample has 230,000 or so clones; more than 65% are singletons. Adults between about 18 and 89 years of age took part from fewer than 30 US areas. Cohort placement rested on clinical history that participants reported themselves.

This clonotype was obtained from a man between 45 and 60 years old who had recovered from COVID-19. The specimen sequenced was PBMCs or T cells enriched from blood (not recorded which). V and J are TRBV20-1 and TRBJ2-3; possibly TRBD2 for D (5 bases). CDR3 sequence reads: CSASRAGGLPDTQYF. CDR3 nucleotides: TGCAGTGCTAGTAGGGCAGGAGGACTCCCAGATACGCAGTATTTT.